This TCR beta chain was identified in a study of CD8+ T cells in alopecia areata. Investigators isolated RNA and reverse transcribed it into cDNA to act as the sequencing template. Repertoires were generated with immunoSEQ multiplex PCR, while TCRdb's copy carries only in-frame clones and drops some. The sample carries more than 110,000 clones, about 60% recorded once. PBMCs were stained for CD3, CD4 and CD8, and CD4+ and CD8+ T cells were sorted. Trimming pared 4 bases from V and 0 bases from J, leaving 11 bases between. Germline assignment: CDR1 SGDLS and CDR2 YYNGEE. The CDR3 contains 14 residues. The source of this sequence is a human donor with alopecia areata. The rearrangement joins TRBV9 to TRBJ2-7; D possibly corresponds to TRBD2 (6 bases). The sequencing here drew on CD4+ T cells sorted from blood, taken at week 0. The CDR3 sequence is CASSSGTYSYEQYF. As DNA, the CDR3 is TGTGCCAGCAGCTCCGGGACTTACTCCTACGAGCAGTACTTC.